This record looks at one T cell receptor (beta chain) sequence and its context. The antigen is unknown. Looked up from germline, CDR1 is SGDLS and CDR2 is YYNGEE. V was clipped by 0 bases and J by 8 bases, with 17 bases between them. The CDR3 runs to 15 residues. This sample stems from a study of graft-versus-host responses after intestinal transplantation. About the research overall: Transplant recipients had multivisceral, liver-intestinal, or isolated intestinal grafts. After anti-thymocyte globulin induction, recipients took tacrolimus and steroids for roughly three years. Regarding the study as a whole: The marrow of recipients harbored GvH clones, and ileum or blood showed some of them first.

The table came from immunoSEQ multiplex PCR; TCRdb's copy has only in-frame clones and leaves some out. The table has some 9,800 clones, approximately 89% seen once. J is TRBJ1-2 and V is TRBV9; no clear D. The sequencing used PBMCs, collected about 47 days after intestinal transplant. This TCR was recovered from a human patient who received an intestinal transplant, so some T cells may come from the graft donor. The CDR3 loop reads CASSVVGGYGGGYTF. The CDR3 bases are TGTGCCAGCAGCGTAGTGGGAGGTTACGGCGGGGGCTACACCTTC. Full variable domain (remainder filled in from reference TRBV9 and TRBJ1-2): DSGVTQTPKHLITATGQRVTLRCSPRSGDLSVYWYQQSLDQGLQFLIQYYNGEERAKGNILERFSAQQFPDLHSELNLSSLELGDSALYFCASSVVGGYGGGYTFGSGTRLTVV.